This TCR beta chain came from a study of blood T cell repertoires in COVID-19. Study-level background: The United States, Italy and Spain supplied acute and convalescent COVID-19 samples. Sources were T cells, B-cell-depleted T cells, or PBMCs; the material itself was cDNA or gDNA.

Sequencing used immunoSEQ multiplex PCR; TCRdb keeps in-frame clones, though not all of them. The top ten clones hold roughly 14% of a sample with around 89,000 clones, 72% of them seen once. The V end was cut by 1 base, the J end by 4 bases, with 11 bases between. The germline gives CDR1 SGHTA, CDR2 FQGNSA. The length of the CDR3 is 15 residues. This clone was detected only once. Sequenced: peripheral blood. This sequence joins TRBV7-2 and TRBJ1-3, with D perhaps matching TRBD1 (6 bases). The receptor was derived from a woman of 80 years or more with acute or convalescent COVID-19. Here the CDR3 reads CASSLGRGLGNTIYF. DNA for the CDR3: TGTGCCAGCAGCTTAGGCAGGGGTTTAGGAAACACCATATATTTT.